These T cell receptor beta chains were read from a single sample in a study of T-cell memory formation after mild COVID-19. TCRdb re-called the 5' RACE reads through MiXCR, storing one row per CDR3 protein. The profile shows roughly 240,000 distinct CDR3 sequences, 15% to 20% of them singletons. Sequencing was performed on PBMCs or a T cell subset sorted from them (not recorded which). These receptors were collected from a man aged 18 to 30 who had mild COVID-19 (a few samples of this study predate the infection). Cell type and time point are not known. The CDR3 runs from the conserved cysteine through the conserved F or W.

J: TRBJ2-4; V: TRBV20-1; CDR3: CSALDSQGDKNIQYF
J: TRBJ2-1; V: TRBV7-6; CDR3: CASSLAAYNEQFF
J: TRBJ2-5; V: TRBV3-1; CDR3: CASSPPKGQQGQETQYF
J: TRBJ2-7; V: TRBV5-1; CDR3: CASSLGDNSYEQYF
J: TRBJ1-2; V: TRBV6-6; CDR3: CASSYDRGYGYTF
J: TRBJ2-2; V: TRBV29-1; CDR3: CSAYSGGSGELFF
J: TRBJ1-4; V: TRBV20-1; CDR3: CSARARGTTNEKLFF
J: TRBJ1-5; V: TRBV4-1; CDR3: CASSHRKGQRNQPQHF
J: TRBJ2-3; V: TRBV7-8; CDR3: CASSLARNPADTQYF
J: TRBJ2-1; V: TRBV6-2/TRBV6-3; CDR3: CASSLASGGFRNEQFF
J: TRBJ2-7; V: TRBV6-5; CDR3: CASRRQGGYEQYF
J: TRBJ1-2; V: TRBV7-9; CDR3: CASSWDRGARGYTF
J: TRBJ2-3; V: TRBV4-2; CDR3: CASSLRVGPTDTQYF
J: TRBJ2-1; V: TRBV10-3; CDR3: CAISSPGLAGAEQFF
J: TRBJ2-1; V: TRBV6-4; CDR3: CASSDGNSNNEQFF
J: TRBJ1-1; V: TRBV25-1; CDR3: CASSTPDTLNTEAFF
J: TRBJ2-3; V: TRBV12-3/TRBV12-4; CDR3: CASSLGDTQYF
J: TRBJ1-1; V: TRBV5-1; CDR3: CASSLGRFQDTEAFF
J: TRBJ1-5; V: TRBV7-2; CDR3: CASSLGPGGNQPQHF
J: TRBJ2-1; V: TRBV20-1; CDR3: CSAISGGRYNEQFF
J: TRBJ2-5; V: TRBV7-3; CDR3: CASSLASSGGAELETQYF
J: TRBJ2-5; V: TRBV20-1; CDR3: CSASRTGQETQYF
J: TRBJ1-5; V: TRBV2; CDR3: CASSSGGRFVQPQHF
J: TRBJ2-1; V: TRBV29-1; CDR3: CSVGTGSAYNEQFF
J: TRBJ1-5; V: TRBV6-6; CDR3: CASSYPGQVYAQPQHF
J: TRBJ2-5; V: TRBV7-9; CDR3: CAVSGQGYQETQYF
J: TRBJ2-1; V: TRBV7-8; CDR3: CASTGLAYNEQFF
J: TRBJ2-5; V: TRBV18; CDR3: CASSNSGRQETQYF
J: TRBJ2-3; V: TRBV11-3; CDR3: CASSSRSGGPPDTQYF
J: TRBJ2-2; V: TRBV5-1; CDR3: CASSFRGALGTGSTGELFF
J: TRBJ2-1; V: TRBV9; CDR3: CASSVEGGDEQFF
J: TRBJ2-7; V: TRBV16; CDR3: CASSRQGGEQYF
J: TRBJ2-2; V: TRBV20-1; CDR3: CSALGPVTGELFF
J: TRBJ2-3; V: TRBV20-1; CDR3: CSAREQAFSSDTQYF
J: TRBJ2-3; V: TRBV5-1; CDR3: CASSYGGVSDTQYF
J: TRBJ1-1; V: TRBV7-9; CDR3: CASSSVSSSNTEAFF
J: TRBJ2-7; V: TRBV20-1; CDR3: CSVSGNRAHEQYF
J: TRBJ2-7; V: TRBV4-2; CDR3: CASSQGLGYYEQYF
J: TRBJ2-1; V: TRBV7-9; CDR3: CASSLAGGGHNEQFF
J: TRBJ2-2; V: TRBV5-4; CDR3: CASSTKLADGELFF
J: TRBJ1-5; V: TRBV7-2; CDR3: CASSPRGGNQPQHF
J: TRBJ1-2; V: TRBV5-5; CDR3: CASSRRPGQGNYDYTF
J: TRBJ2-1; V: TRBV7-2; CDR3: CASRDSGTSFYNEQFF
J: TRBJ1-1; V: TRBV5-1; CDR3: CASSLLGGAGTEAFF
J: TRBJ2-5; V: TRBV12-3/TRBV12-4; CDR3: CASSFGGGGEETQYF
J: TRBJ2-7; V: TRBV5-1; CDR3: CASSLATGDSYEQYF
J: TRBJ2-4; V: TRBV5-1; CDR3: CASTNSTGRPVQYF
J: TRBJ2-7; V: TRBV6-2/TRBV6-3; CDR3: CASSPAGPYEQYF
J: TRBJ2-2; V: TRBV4-2; CDR3: CASSQVRQGVGLFF
J: TRBJ1-1; V: TRBV6-5; CDR3: CASSYGDRLNTEAFF
J: TRBJ1-1; V: TRBV2; CDR3: CASRLLENLMNTEAFF
J: TRBJ1-5; V: TRBV6-2/TRBV6-3; CDR3: CASNRGPGNQPQHF
J: TRBJ1-5; V: TRBV6-1; CDR3: CASSQGVYSNQPQHF
J: TRBJ1-5; V: TRBV9; CDR3: CASSPLPGNQPQHF
J: TRBJ1-4; V: TRBV20-1; CDR3: CSASFRQGREKLFF
J: TRBJ1-5; V: TRBV29-1; CDR3: CSVAEGNQPQHF
J: TRBJ2-3; V: TRBV20-1; CDR3: CSARLAGLRDTQYF